The sequence of this T cell receptor beta chain was determined in a study of blood T cell repertoires in COVID-19. Study information: The study drew acute and convalescent COVID-19 samples from the United States, Italy and Spain.

Authors' processing steps: How many nucleated cells were present was estimated from reference gene primer amplification. Using immunoSEQ multiplex PCR, the repertoire was profiled, and TCRdb retains in-frame clones only, with some absent. From that table come the V and J calls and clone size; the DNA was used to work out D and trimming. The sample has roughly 30,000 clones; 85% are singletons. The CDR3 has 11 amino acids. The germline CDR1 and CDR2 sequences are MDHEN and SYDVKM. The V end lost 6 bases, the J end lost 2 bases, and 5 bases lay between the germline ends. The rearrangement uses TRBV28 and TRBJ2-7, with D unclear. The receptor's source is a human donor with acute or convalescent COVID-19. The donor label of this sample is uncertain. Material: peripheral blood. The CDR3 DNA follows: TGTGCCAGCAGCGACACCTACGAGCAGTACTTC. Amino acid sequence: CASSDTYEQYF.